Each of the 13 T cell receptor beta chains below was sequenced from the same sample in a study of T cells in Graves' hyperthyroidism and ophthalmopathy. Template material for amplifying TCR beta CDR3 regions consisted of RNA transcripts. HTBI primers were employed in a first-round RT-PCR of the TCR CDR3. TCRdb fed the multiplex PCR reads into MiXCR, producing one record per CDR3 protein. The sample contains 550,000 to 700,000 distinct CDR3 sequences, about 15% of which appear only once. The specimen sequenced was blood. These receptors came from a woman aged 40-49 years with Graves' ophthalmopathy.

This clonotype occurred many times. The CDR3 reads CASRQHMILAGGPGEQYF. CDR3 in DNA: TGTGCCAGCAGACAACACATGATTCTAGCGGGAGGGCCGGGCGAGCAGTACTTC. The J gene is TRBJ2-7, the V gene TRBV6-4; 12 bases map to TRBD2. V trimming: 6 bases; J trimming: 6 bases; junction bases outside the gene matches: 18. Germline V gene lookup returns CDR1 MRHNA and CDR2 SNTAGT. The length of the CDR3 is 18 residues.

This clonotype was seen repeatedly, ten times or more. The rearrangement links TRBV24-1 to TRBJ2-1; 8 positions match TRBD1. The junction had 7 bases not matched to a gene; V was cut back by 3 bases and J by 1 base. The CDR3 length is 17 residues. Germline V gives CDR1 KGHDR, CDR2 SFDVKD. This chain's CDR3 is CATSDRNRGSSYNEQFF. For the CDR3, the DNA is TGTGCCACCAGTGATCGGAACAGGGGGTCATCCTACAATGAGCAGTTCTTC.

A few counts support this clonotype. Relative to the germline gene, one junction end is altered; a read error may explain this. V usage is TRBV7-9 and J usage is TRBJ2-7, with 7 bases aligning to TRBD1. Germline values: CDR1 SEHNR, CDR2 FQNEAQ (reference sequence). The CDR3 sequence is 14 residues long. The CDR3 bases are TGTGCTAGCAGCGAGAGGGACAGCTCCTACGAGCAGTACTTC. Amino acid sequence: CASSERDSSYEQYF.

The chain has TRBV7-2 and TRBJ1-1, with 8 bases aligning to TRBD1. Trimming at V came to 5 bases and at J to 5 bases, leaving 10 bases not matched to a gene. The CDR3 consists of 15 residues. Germline CDR1 and CDR2: SGHTA and FQGNSA. In DNA form, the CDR3 reads TGTGCCAGCAGCGACCAGGGGGCCTCGAGGACTGAAGCTTTCTTT. Its translation is CASSDQGASRTEAFF. The full variable domain, rest sourced from reference TRBV7-2 and TRBJ1-1, is GAGVSQSPSNKVTEKGKDVELRCDPISGHTALYWYRQSLGQGLEFLIYFQGNSAPDKSGLPSDRFSAERTGGSVSTLTIQRTQQEDSAVYLCASSDQGASRTEAFFGQGTRLTVV.

There are a few counts of this clonotype. This sequence joins TRBV29-1 and TRBJ1-2, with TRBD1 matching 9 bases. The CDR3 is 13 amino acids. V lost 5 bases to trimming and J lost 4 bases; unmatched junction nucleotides: 5. CDR1 SQVTM and CDR2 ANQGSEA come from the germline V gene. CDR3 amino acids: CSVSDRGVYGYTF. The CDR3 DNA reads as TGCAGCGTTAGCGACAGGGGGGTCTATGGCTACACCTTC.

The chain uses TRBV7-9 and TRBJ1-1, with no clear D. The CDR3 runs 9 residues. V was pared by 10 bases and J by 10 bases, with 10 bases between. Germline CDR1 SEHNR, CDR2 FQNEAQ (reference sequence). CDR3 bases: TGTGCCACCGGGTGGGGAGCTTTCTTT. It codes for CATGWGAFF.

This sequence joins TRBV6-1 and TRBJ1-2, with unresolved D. This CDR3 has 12 residues. Per germline, CDR1 MNHNS and CDR2 SASEGT. With 5 bases removed from V and 3 bases from J, the gap between germline ends came to 7 bases. Here the CDR3 DNA reads TGTGCCAGCAGTAAGGAGCACTATGGCTACACCTTC. The encoded protein is CASSKEHYGYTF.

The J gene is TRBJ2-7, the V gene TRBV2; 9 bases line up with TRBD1. The CDR3 covers 15 residues. The ends lost 6 bases at V and 3 bases at J; junction bases unmatched: 9. Germline CDR1 reads SNHLY; CDR2 reads FYNNEI. The CDR3 protein is CASRSGTGPFYEQYF. The CDR3 coding sequence is TGTGCCAGCAGGTCGGGGACAGGGCCTTTCTACGAGCAGTACTTC.

The chain employs TRBV28 and TRBJ2-7; TRBD2 matches at 10 bases. This CDR3 has 15 amino acids. V was clipped by 3 bases and J by 7 bases; unmatched bases: 9. Germline loops: CDR1 MDHEN, CDR2 SYDVKM. CDR3 region: CASSFRLAGVEEQYF. CDR3 coding DNA: TGTGCCAGCAGTTTTAGGCTAGCGGGAGTGGAAGAGCAGTACTTC. The complete variable domain, with remaining parts taken from reference TRBV28 and TRBJ2-7, reads DVKVTQSSRYLVKRTGEKVFLECVQDMDHENMFWYRQDPGLGLRLIYFSYDVKMKEKGDIPEGYSVSREKKERFSLILESASTNQTSMYLCASSFRLAGVEEQYFGPGTRLTVT.

At least ten counts were recorded for this clonotype. V usage is TRBV15 and J usage is TRBJ2-2; unclear D gene. Germline V lookup: CDR1 LNHNV, CDR2 YYDKDF (reference sequence). CDR3 size: 16 residues. V shed 5 bases and J shed 5 bases, with 18 bases lying between them. This chain's CDR3 is CATSGRLRGVTGELFF. The CDR3 DNA follows: TGTGCCACCAGCGGGCGGTTGAGAGGTGTAACCGGGGAGCTGTTTTTT.

The chain joins TRBV5-1 to TRBJ1-1; D is possibly TRBD1 (6 bases). Trimming shortened V by 3 bases and J by 10 bases, and 22 bases separated the two germline ends. Germline V gene data show CDR1 as SGHRS and CDR2 as YFSETQ. The length of the CDR3 is 15 residues. CDR3: CASSSGDRPPGGAFF. The CDR3 nucleotides read TGCGCCAGCAGCTCGGGCGACAGGCCCCCGGGGGGAGCTTTCTTT. The variable domain in full, with the rest retrieved from reference TRBV5-1 and TRBJ1-1, is KAGVTQTPRYLIKTRGQQVTLSCSPISGHRSVSWYQQTPGQGLQFLFEYFSETQRNKGNFPGRFSGRQFSNSRSEMNVSTLELGDSALYLCASSSGDRPPGGAFFGQGTRLTVV.

This clonotype was seen at least ten times. The genes are TRBV12-3 or TRBV12-4 and TRBJ1-2; D might be TRBD1 (6 bases). The V gene lost 5 bases and the J gene lost 8 bases, with 9 bases spanning the gap. The CDR3 length is 11 residues. For the CDR3, the DNA is TGTGCCAGCAGTCAGGGGAGCGGCTACACCTTC. Encoded protein: CASSQGSGYTF.

This chain connects TRBV19 to TRBJ2-7; D unresolved. The ends were cut back, 5 bases at V and 3 bases at J, with 11 bases in the middle. Germline V lookup: CDR1 LNHDA, CDR2 SQIVND (reference sequence). This CDR3 spans 13 amino acids. CDR3 DNA sequence: TGTGCCAGTAGTGTAAAAGAGAGCTACGAGCAGTACTTC. It specifies CASSVKESYEQYF.